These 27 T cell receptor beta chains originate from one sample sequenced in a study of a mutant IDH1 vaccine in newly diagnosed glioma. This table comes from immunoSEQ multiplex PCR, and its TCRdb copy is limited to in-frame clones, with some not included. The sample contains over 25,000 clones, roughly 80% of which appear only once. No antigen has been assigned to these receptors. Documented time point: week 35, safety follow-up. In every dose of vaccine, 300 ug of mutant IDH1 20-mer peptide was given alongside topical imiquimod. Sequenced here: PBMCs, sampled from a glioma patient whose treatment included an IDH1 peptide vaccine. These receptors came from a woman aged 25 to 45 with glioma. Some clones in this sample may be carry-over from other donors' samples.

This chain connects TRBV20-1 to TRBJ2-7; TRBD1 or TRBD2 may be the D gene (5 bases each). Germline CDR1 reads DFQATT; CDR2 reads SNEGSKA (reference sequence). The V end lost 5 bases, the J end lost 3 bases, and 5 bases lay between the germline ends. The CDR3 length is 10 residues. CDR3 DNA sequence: TGCAGTGCTGGGGGCTACGAGCAGTACTTC. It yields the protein CSAGGYEQYF.

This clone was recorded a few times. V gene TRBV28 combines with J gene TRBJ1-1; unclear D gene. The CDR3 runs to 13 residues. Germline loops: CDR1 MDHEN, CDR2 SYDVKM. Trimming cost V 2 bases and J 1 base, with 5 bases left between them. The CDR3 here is CASSLTGNTEAFF. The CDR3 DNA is TGTGCCAGCAGTTTAACCGGGAACACTGAAGCTTTCTTT.

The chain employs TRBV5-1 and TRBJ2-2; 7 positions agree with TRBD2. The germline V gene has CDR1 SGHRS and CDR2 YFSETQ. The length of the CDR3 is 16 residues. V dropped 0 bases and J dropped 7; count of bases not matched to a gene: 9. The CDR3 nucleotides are TGCGCCAGCAGCTTGGAAGGTACTAGCGCAGTCGGGGAGCTGTTTTTT. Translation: CASSLEGTSAVGELFF.

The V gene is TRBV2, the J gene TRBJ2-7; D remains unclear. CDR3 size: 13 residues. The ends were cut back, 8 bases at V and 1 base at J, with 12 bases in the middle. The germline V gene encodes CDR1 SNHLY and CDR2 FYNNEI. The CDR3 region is CASRPGPSYEQYF. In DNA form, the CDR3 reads TGTGCCAGCCGACCAGGACCTTCCTACGAGCAGTACTTC.

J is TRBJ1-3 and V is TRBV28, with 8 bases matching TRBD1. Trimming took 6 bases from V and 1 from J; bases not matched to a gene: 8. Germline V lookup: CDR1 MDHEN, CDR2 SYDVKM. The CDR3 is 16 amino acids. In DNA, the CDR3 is TGTGCCAGCAGCCGCGGACAGGGAGGGTCTGGAAACACCATATATTTT. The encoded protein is CASSRGQGGSGNTIYF.

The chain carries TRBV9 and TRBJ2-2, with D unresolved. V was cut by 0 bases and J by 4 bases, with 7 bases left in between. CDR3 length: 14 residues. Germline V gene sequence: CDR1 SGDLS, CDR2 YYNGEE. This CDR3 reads CASSVASVTGELFF. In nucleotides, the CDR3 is TGTGCCAGCAGCGTAGCTAGTGTCACCGGGGAGCTGTTTTTT.

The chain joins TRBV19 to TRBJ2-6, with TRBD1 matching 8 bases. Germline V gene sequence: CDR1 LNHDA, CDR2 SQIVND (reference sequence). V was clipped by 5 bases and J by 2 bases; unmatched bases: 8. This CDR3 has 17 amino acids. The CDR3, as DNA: TGTGCCAGTAGTGCAGGGACAGGCTTGCCTGGGGCCAACGTCCTGACTTTC. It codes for CASSAGTGLPGANVLTF.

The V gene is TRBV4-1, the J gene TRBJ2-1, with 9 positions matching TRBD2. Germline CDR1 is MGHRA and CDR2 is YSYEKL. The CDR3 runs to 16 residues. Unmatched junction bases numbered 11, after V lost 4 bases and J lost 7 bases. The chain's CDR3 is CASSLPSGKGGNEQFF. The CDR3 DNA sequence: TGCGCCAGCAGCCTCCCTAGCGGGAAAGGGGGTAATGAGCAGTTCTTC.

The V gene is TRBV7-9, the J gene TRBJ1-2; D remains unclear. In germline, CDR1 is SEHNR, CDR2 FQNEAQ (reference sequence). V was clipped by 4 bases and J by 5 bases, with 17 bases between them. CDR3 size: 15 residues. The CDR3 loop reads CASSSLRRFFYGYTF. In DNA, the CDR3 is TGTGCCAGCAGCTCCCTGAGGAGGTTCTTTTATGGCTACACCTTC.

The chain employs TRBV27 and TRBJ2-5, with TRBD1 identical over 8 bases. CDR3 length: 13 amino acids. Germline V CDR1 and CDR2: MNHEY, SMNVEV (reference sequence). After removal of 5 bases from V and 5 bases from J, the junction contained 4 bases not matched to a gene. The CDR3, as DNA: TGTGCCAGCAGTGGGACAGGTGAGGAGACCCAGTACTTC. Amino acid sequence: CASSGTGEETQYF.

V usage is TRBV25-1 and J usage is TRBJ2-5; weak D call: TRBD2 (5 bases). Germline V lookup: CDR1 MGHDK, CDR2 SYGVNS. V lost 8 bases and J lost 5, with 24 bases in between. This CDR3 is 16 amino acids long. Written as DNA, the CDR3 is TGTGCCAGCGGCCCGAGCGGTCAAAGAGTCTCGGAGACCCAGTACTTC. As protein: CASGPSGQRVSETQYF.

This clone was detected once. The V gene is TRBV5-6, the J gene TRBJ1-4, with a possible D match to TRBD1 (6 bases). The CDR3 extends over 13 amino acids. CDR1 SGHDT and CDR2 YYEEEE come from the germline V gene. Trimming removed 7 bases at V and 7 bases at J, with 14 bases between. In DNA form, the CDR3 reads TGTGCCAGCCGACCGGGACATATTGAAAAACTGTTTTTT. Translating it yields CASRPGHIEKLFF.

In DNA, the CDR3 is TGTGCCAGCAGCGTCGGACAGGGAGGGGAAAAACTGTTTTTT. This translates into CASSVGQGGEKLFF. The chain combines TRBV9 with TRBJ1-4, with TRBD1 matching over 8 bases. The V segment lost 2 bases and the J segment 8 bases; nucleotides outside the gene matches: 5. CDR1 and CDR2 (germline): SGDLS, YYNGEE. CDR3 size: 14 residues.

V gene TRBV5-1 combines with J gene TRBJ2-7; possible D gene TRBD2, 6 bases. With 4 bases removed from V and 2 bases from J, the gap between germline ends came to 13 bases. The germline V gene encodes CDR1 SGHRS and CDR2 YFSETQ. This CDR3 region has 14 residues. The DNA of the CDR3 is TGCGCCAGCAGCGAGACGGAGGGGCCCTACGAGCAGTACTTC. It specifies CASSETEGPYEQYF.

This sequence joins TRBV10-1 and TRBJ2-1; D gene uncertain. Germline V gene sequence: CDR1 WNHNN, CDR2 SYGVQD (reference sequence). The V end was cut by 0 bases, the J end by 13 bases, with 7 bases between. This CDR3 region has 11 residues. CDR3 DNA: TGCGCCAGCAGTGAGTCAGGTCGACAGTTCTTC. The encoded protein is CASSESGRQFF.

The CDR3 DNA follows: TGTGCCAGCAGCTTAGAATTACGGGAGTGGGGCTACAATGAGCAGTTCTTC. Protein sequence: CASSLELREWGYNEQFF. The rearrangement uses TRBV11-3 and TRBJ2-1; TRBD2 might be the D (6 bases). The CDR3 runs to 17 residues. Germline V gene sequence: CDR1 SGHNT, CDR2 YENEEA. V dropped 0 bases and J dropped 3 bases, with 15 bases sitting between them.

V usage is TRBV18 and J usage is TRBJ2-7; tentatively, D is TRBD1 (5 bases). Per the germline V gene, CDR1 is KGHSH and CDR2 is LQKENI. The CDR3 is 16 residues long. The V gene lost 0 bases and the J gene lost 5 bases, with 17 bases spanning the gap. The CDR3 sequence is CASSPPGPLGLDEQYF. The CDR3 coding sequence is TGTGCCAGCTCACCACCGGGGCCTCTGGGGCTAGACGAGCAGTACTTC.

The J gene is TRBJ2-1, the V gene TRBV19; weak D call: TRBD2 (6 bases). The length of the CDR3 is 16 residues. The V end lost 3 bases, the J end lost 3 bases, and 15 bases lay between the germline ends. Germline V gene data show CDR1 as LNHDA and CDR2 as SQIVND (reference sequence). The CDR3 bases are TGTGCCAGTAGTATGTCGGATTGGGGGGACTACAATGAGCAGTTCTTC. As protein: CASSMSDWGDYNEQFF.

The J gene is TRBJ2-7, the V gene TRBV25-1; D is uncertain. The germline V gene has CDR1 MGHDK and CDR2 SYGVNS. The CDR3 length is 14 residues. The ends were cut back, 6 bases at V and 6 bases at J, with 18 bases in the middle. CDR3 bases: TGTGCCAGCAGGGCGGCCAGTTCTTCCCTCGAGCAGTACTTC. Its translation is CASRAASSSLEQYF.

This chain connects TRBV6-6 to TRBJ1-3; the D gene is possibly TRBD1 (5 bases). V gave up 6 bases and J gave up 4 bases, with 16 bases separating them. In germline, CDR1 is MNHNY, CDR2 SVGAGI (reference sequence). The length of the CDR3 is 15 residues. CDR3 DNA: TGTGCCAGCAGATTCGTAGTGGGGCTGGGAAACACCATATATTTT. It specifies CASRFVVGLGNTIYF.

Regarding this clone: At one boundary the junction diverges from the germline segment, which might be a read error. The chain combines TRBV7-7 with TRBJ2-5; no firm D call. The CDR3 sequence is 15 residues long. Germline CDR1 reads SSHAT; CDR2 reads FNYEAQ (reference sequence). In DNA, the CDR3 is TGTGCTAGCAGCTTAGGAGCTCTCAGCCAAGAGACCCAGTACTTC. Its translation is CASSLGALSQETQYF. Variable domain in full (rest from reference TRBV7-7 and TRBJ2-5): GAGVSQSPRYKVTKRGQDVTLRCDPISSHATLYWYQQALGQGPEFLTYFNYEAQPDKSGLPSDRFSAERPEGSISTLTIQRTEQRDSAMYRCASSLGALSQETQYFGPGTRLLVL.

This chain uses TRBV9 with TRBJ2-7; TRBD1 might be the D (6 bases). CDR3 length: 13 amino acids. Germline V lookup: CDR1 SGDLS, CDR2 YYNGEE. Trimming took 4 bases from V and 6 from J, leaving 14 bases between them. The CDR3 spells CASSPGQIGEQYF. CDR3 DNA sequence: TGTGCCAGCAGCCCTGGACAGATTGGCGAGCAGTACTTC.

CDR3 sequence: CASSFGREPETQYF. DNA for the CDR3: TGTGCCAGCAGCTTTGGGCGGGAGCCGGAGACCCAGTACTTC. This chain links TRBV7-9 with TRBJ2-5, with TRBD2 identical over 7 bases. The V segment lost 3 bases and the J segment 5 bases; nucleotides outside the gene matches: 6. The CDR3 has 14 residues. CDR1 is SEHNR, CDR2 FQNEAQ, per germline (reference sequence).

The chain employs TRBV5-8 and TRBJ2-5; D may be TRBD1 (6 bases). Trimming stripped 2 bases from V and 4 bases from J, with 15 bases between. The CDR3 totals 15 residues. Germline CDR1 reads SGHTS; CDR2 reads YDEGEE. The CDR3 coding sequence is TGTGCCAGCAGCTTAGGAACAGGGCTGTTAGAGACCCAGTACTTC. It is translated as CASSLGTGLLETQYF. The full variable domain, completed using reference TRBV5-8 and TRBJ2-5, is EAGVTQSPTHLIKTRGQQATLRCSPISGHTSVYWYQQALGLGLQFLLWYDEGEERNRGNFPPRFSGRQFPNYSSELNVNALELEDSALYLCASSLGTGLLETQYFGPGTRLLVL.

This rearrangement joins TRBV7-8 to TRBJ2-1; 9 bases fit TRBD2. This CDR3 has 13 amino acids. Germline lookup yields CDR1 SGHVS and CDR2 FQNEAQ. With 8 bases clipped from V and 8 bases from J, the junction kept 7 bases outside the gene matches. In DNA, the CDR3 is TGTGCCAGCGTCCTAGCGGGATGGGATGAGCAGTTCTTC. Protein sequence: CASVLAGWDEQFF.

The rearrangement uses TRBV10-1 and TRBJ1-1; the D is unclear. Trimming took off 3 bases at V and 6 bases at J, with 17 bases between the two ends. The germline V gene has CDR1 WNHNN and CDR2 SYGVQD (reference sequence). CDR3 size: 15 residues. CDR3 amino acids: CASSDPNERGAEAFF. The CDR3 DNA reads TGCGCCAGCAGTGACCCTAACGAGCGGGGAGCTGAAGCTTTCTTT.

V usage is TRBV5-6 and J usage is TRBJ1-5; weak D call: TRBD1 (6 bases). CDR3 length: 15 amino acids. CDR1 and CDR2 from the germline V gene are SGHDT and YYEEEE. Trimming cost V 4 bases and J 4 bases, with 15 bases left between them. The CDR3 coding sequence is TGTGCCAGCAGCAAAACAGGGCTGGGTAATCAGCCCCAGCATTTT. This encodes CASSKTGLGNQPQHF.